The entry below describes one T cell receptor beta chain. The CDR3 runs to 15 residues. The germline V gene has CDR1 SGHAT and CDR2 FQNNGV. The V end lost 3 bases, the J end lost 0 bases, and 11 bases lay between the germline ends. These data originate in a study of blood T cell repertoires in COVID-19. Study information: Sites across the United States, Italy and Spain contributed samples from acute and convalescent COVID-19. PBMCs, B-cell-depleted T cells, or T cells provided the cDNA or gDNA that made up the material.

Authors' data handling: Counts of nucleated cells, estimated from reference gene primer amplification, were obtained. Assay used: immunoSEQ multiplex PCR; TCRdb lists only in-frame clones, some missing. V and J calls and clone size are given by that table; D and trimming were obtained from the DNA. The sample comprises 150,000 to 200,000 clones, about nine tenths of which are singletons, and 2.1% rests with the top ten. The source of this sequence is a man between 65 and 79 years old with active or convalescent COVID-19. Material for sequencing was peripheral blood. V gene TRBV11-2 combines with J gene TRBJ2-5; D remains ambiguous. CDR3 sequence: CASSFYSPYQETQYF. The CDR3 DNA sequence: TGTGCCAGCAGCTTTTACTCGCCGTACCAAGAGACCCAGTACTTC. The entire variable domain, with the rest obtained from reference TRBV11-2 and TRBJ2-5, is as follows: EAGVAQSPRYKIIEKRQSVAFWCNPISGHATLYWYQQILGQGPKLLIQFQNNGVVDDSQLPKDRFSAERLKGVDSTLKIQPAKLEDSAVYLCASSFYSPYQETQYFGPGTRLLVL.